This TCR beta chain is from a study of blood T cell repertoires in COVID-19. Per the germline V gene, CDR1 is GTSNPN and CDR2 is SVGIG (reference sequence). The CDR3 sequence is 13 residues long. J gave up 1 base and V 7 bases, and 4 bases lay outside the gene matches. Profiling relied on immunoSEQ multiplex PCR, and the TCRdb table lists in-frame clones only, not all of them. The sample holds around 210,000 clones; around 85% are singletons and the top ten take 0.8% to 0.95%. Material: peripheral blood. This clonotype was obtained from a man between 60 and 75 years old with COVID-19, enrolled during active disease. The chain links TRBV30 to TRBJ2-7; 10 nucleotides align to TRBD1. CDR3: CAFRDRGSYEQYF. The CDR3 nucleotides read TGTGCCTTTAGGGACAGGGGTTCCTACGAGCAGTACTTC. The variable domain in full, completed from reference TRBV30 and TRBJ2-7, reads SQTIHQWPATLVQPVGSPLSLECTVEGTSNPNLYWYRQAAGRGLQLLFYSVGIGQISSEVPQNLSASRPQDRQFILSSKKLLLSDSGFYLCAFRDRGSYEQYFGPGTRLTVT.